One sample yielded the 9 T cell receptor beta chains listed below, sequenced in a study of technical replicates of blood from a few donors. Generated by immunoSEQ multiplex PCR, the TCRdb table keeps only in-frame clones and is missing some. The repertoire has about 89,000 clones, approximately 94% of them found once; the top ten carry around 0.25%. The sample was T cells isolated from PBMCs. These receptors all stem from a human donor in good health.

This clone was picked up one time. This sequence joins TRBV4-1 and TRBJ2-1, with TRBD2 matching 7 bases. Germline loops: CDR1 MGHRA, CDR2 YSYEKL. With 1 base clipped from V and 4 bases from J, the junction kept 4 bases outside the gene matches. The CDR3 is 15 residues long. The DNA of the CDR3 is TGCGCCAGCAGCCAAGGTGGGGGGGAATACAATGAGCAGTTCTTC. This codes for CASSQGGGEYNEQFF.

This chain connects TRBV7-3 to TRBJ2-3, with 13 bases aligning to TRBD2. Germline CDR1 reads SGHTA; CDR2 reads FQGTGA. With 5 bases clipped from V and 6 bases from J, the junction kept 8 bases outside the gene matches. The CDR3 runs to 16 residues. The CDR3 sequence is CASSLKTSGGLDTQYF. The CDR3 DNA reads as TGTGCCAGCAGCCTTAAGACTAGCGGGGGGTTGGATACGCAGTATTTT.

This rearrangement joins TRBV30 to TRBJ1-1; the D gene is possibly TRBD1 (5 bases). Trimming took 2 bases from V and 3 from J, leaving 22 bases between them. The CDR3 loop spans 17 amino acids. Germline values: CDR1 GTSNPN, CDR2 SVGIG (reference sequence). This CDR3 is CAWSPTPGTLPYTEAFF. In DNA, the CDR3 is TGTGCCTGGAGTCCCACGCCGGGGACTCTGCCCTACACTGAAGCTTTCTTT.

The rearrangement joins TRBV2 to TRBJ2-1, with 9 nucleotides matching TRBD2. The CDR3 covers 17 residues. V was pared by 2 bases and J by 3 bases, with 8 bases of the junction left unmatched. The germline gives CDR1 SNHLY, CDR2 FYNNEI. The CDR3 DNA reads TGTGCCAGCAGTGAACGGCCAGCGGGGGGCCTCTACAATGAGCAGTTCTTC. Protein: CASSERPAGGLYNEQFF. The whole variable domain, remainder taken from reference TRBV2 and TRBJ2-1, is EPEVTQTPSHQVTQMGQEVILRCVPISNHLYFYWYRQILGQKVEFLVSFYNNEISEKSEIFDDQFSVERPDGSNFTLKIRSTKLEDSAMYFCASSERPAGGLYNEQFFGPGTRLTVL.

The CDR3 bases are TGTGCCAGCAGTTATACGGGACAGGTCTACGGCGAGCAGTACTTC. This codes for CASSYTGQVYGEQYF. The chain recombines TRBV2 with TRBJ2-7; TRBD1 matches 8 bases. This CDR3 is 15 amino acids long. The V gene end was trimmed by 5 bases and the J gene end by 6 bases; junction bases not matched to a gene: 12. CDR1 is SNHLY, CDR2 FYNNEI, per germline.

The genes are TRBV6-5 and TRBJ1-2; possible D gene TRBD1, 6 bases. With 8 bases removed from V and 5 bases from J, the gap between germline ends came to 15 bases. CDR3 length: 13 amino acids. Looked up from germline, CDR1 is MNHEY and CDR2 is SVGAGI. DNA for the CDR3: TGTGCCAGCGCCTCACAGGGATTATATGGCTACACCTTC. This encodes CASASQGLYGYTF.

This sequence joins TRBV4-2 and TRBJ2-1; weak D call: TRBD2 (6 bases). V was shortened by 0 bases and J by 0 bases, with 9 bases between the two germline ends. This CDR3 is 16 amino acids long. CDR1 and CDR2 (germline): LGHNA, YNFKEQ. CDR3 in amino acids: CASSQETRSSYNEQFF. The CDR3, as DNA: TGTGCCAGCAGCCAAGAGACTAGGAGCTCCTACAATGAGCAGTTCTTC.

The chain has TRBV5-1 and TRBJ2-6, with D possibly being TRBD2 (7 bases). This CDR3 contains 16 residues. Germline V gene data show CDR1 as SGHRS and CDR2 as YFSETQ. V lost 9 bases and J 1 base, leaving 17 bases between the germline ends. The CDR3 region has the DNA TGCGCCACCGGACGGGGGGCGATATCTGGGGCCAACGTCCTGACTTTC. It codes for CATGRGAISGANVLTF.

The CDR3 here is CASSSREMREKLFF. The CDR3 bases are TGTGCCAGCAGCTCCCGGGAAATGAGAGAAAAACTGTTTTTT. This chain connects TRBV7-8 to TRBJ1-4; D not resolved. V lost 4 bases and J 8 bases, leaving 14 bases between the germline ends. This CDR3 has 14 amino acids. Germline CDR1 SGHVS, CDR2 FQNEAQ.